This T cell receptor (beta chain) was sequenced during a study of cytomegalovirus exposure and HLA in healthy donors (TCRdb year 2017). Broadly, across the study: An earlier analysis of about 530 of the donors reported 250 to 350 Gb of sequence data and 100 million to 120 million unique TCR beta sequences obtained from about 180 million T cells. Approximately 310 gigabases of sequencing data and some 85 million unique TCR sequences were included in an early release covering several hundred HLA-typed donors. Of the approximately 400 genotyped donors, around 81% fell in the genetic ancestry cluster associated with self-reported Caucasian donors. The aim of the study was to test whether cataloging public T cell receptors could identify signatures of past pathogen exposure. The study used immunosequencing to profile the T cell repertoires of some 600 subjects and linked those repertoires to cytomegalovirus serostatus. Along with the approximately 620-subject first cohort, a separate validation cohort of more than 90 different subjects was used. The study combined high-throughput TCR immunosequencing, statistical association of individual TCRs with disease status, and machine learning to predict cytomegalovirus infection status. To study patterns of TCR occurrence, a later analysis re-analyzed previously published TCR beta repertoires from hundreds of donors and added high-resolution HLA genotyping. The later analysis used no new phenotypic data to find candidate immune exposures, relying instead on TCR beta sequences and their occurrence across donors. In an earlier analysis of roughly 580 of the donors, high-throughput TCR beta sequencing was used to judge whether each TCR beta V gene segment behaved as functional or pseudogenic. Donor age, sex, ethnicity and CMV serostatus were collected together with the repertoire data. Genome-wide SNP genotypes for about 60% of the 666 donors were used in a later genetic analysis, which treated that subset as a discovery cohort. Every discovery cohort repertoire had been produced on one sequencing platform. Both class I and class II loci were covered by HLA typing, at four-digit resolution. Typing coverage differed by locus: A, B, C, DRB1 and DQB1 were typed in about 629-640 donors, DQA1 in about 500, DPA1 in around 580, and DPB1 in around 490. Because of strong linkage in the cohort, 4 to 6 DR-DQ haplotypes were treated as single units for association and clustering. Across 300 to 400 genotyped donors of the cohort, an average of roughly 250,000 unique TCR beta nucleotide sequences per donor were sequenced, and approximately 17% of those sequences were non-productive.

The cohort comprised under 700 healthy bone marrow donors. Cohort members were all nominally healthy when sampled, although unrecorded immune exposures were likely present. The donor was CMV seronegative and was included in the group of a few hundred seronegative cohort members. Every donor gave a peripheral blood sample, and the peripheral blood mononuclear cells from that sample were used for TCR beta sequencing. Genomic DNA was extracted from the blood cell samples with the Qiagen DNeasy Blood Extraction Kit. Details on this clone: Its specific antigen is unknown. Per-base qualities were not stored, and no clone one base away is much larger.

Findings and caveats that apply to the study as a whole: According to a later analysis, parvovirus B19, influenza, CMV and Epstein-Barr virus appeared linked to several top co-occurrence clusters. A later genetic analysis associated a missense DCLRE1C variant with V-gene and J-gene trimming of TCR beta chains, and an independent cohort replicated the association. Because the 87-base-pair reads could not distinguish some IMGT-functional V segments, including TRBV6-2 and TRBV6-3, those segments were excluded. Across donors, most TCR sequences were observed very rarely, whereas some public TCRs were present in many individuals. According to a later analysis, most CMV-associated TCR beta chains appeared to be HLA-restricted, and the HLA associations seemed to be driven largely by CMV exposure. CMV serostatus was the only immune exposure information available for the cohort. Because HLA typing was missing for some donors at each locus, association tests included only the typed subset. It was suggested by the authors that the approach could potentially be generalized to other disease states and immunological phenotypes. The classifier was reported to diagnose cytomegalovirus status with high specificity and sensitivity in both the original and validation cohorts. The presence/absence analyses assumed that sequencing depth was roughly uniform across donors, and that assumption may not be true. Three of the identified cytomegalovirus-associated TCR beta chains were confirmed in vitro to be specific for cytomegalovirus antigens. A later analysis associated about 17,000 TCR beta sequences with specific HLA alleles at a false discovery rate of 0.05. A cluster of highly shared sequence variants was judged likely to be a technical artifact of the sequencing pipeline. In an earlier analysis of around 600 of the donors, most TCR beta V segments were observed in productive rearrangements about 87% or about 30% of the time, broadly matching IMGT annotations. Linkage disequilibrium might explain the correlated functional status among segregating V segments, but an unknown experimental factor could not be ruled out. In this cohort, only TCR beta chains were sequenced, and detectable features were limited by the absence of alpha or paired-chain data. Compared with equally common non-associated chains, HLA-associated TCR beta chains in a later analysis were more clonally expanded and had lower generation probabilities. Compared with the approximately 670-donor mean, donors in an Asian-associated ancestry cluster had fewer N-insertions in productive TCRs, according to a later genetic analysis. The study listed approximately 150 TCR beta chains as associated with cytomegalovirus. A further reported finding was that TCR beta sequences accurately predicted the HLA-A and HLA-B alleles for most subjects in the first cohort. Strong co-occurrence of HLA alleles, especially DR and DQ, made assigning TCR associations to individual alleles difficult. A later analysis found that TCR association rates varied across HLA loci, with DRB1 alleles showing the most associated TCRs and HLA-C alleles the fewest. Approximately 18 rarely observed V segments, including chromosome 9 orphons, were excluded from the earlier analysis of several hundred of the donors because counts were too low.

The CDR3 starts with the cysteine, ends with the phenylalanine, and has 14 residues. The CDR3 DNA has 42 bases and is translated from base 1. The germline V and J ends show losses of 7 bases and 3 bases respectively, and no gene match explains 7 bases of the junction. Based on the germline V gene, the CDR1 and CDR2 sequences are MDHEN and SYDVKM. The library was generated by the immunoSEQ multiplex PCR assay. A mixture of 60 forward primers for TCR Vbeta segments and 13 reverse primers for TCR Jbeta segments was used in the multiplex PCR. The CDR3 region of rearranged TCR beta genes was amplified from genomic DNA by a multiplex PCR assay. The amplified TCR beta libraries were sequenced on the Illumina HiSeq System as 87-base-pair reads. The paper's processing steps were these. A later analysis counted approximately 84 million unique TCR beta chains across the 700 or so repertoires, and some 11 million of these chains were shared by at least two donors. Raw reads were error-corrected and collapsed into unique sequences by a nearest-neighbor algorithm in which closely related sequences were merged to remove PCR and sequencing errors. V, D and J gene segments were assigned by aligning CDR3 sequences to IMGT reference sequences. Each retained sequence needed at least a six-nucleotide match to both a V gene segment and a J gene segment. A rearrangement counted as productive if the CDR3 had no stop codons and remained in frame with V and J, and every other rearrangement counted as non-productive. Following IMGT convention, CDR3 was defined as the stretch from the second conserved V-encoded cysteine to the conserved J-encoded phenylalanine. Sequences without an unambiguous match to a single V gene segment were excluded from the earlier analysis of about 600 of the donors. An earlier analysis of fewer than 750 of the donors classified V segments as functional when productive rearrangements were above 56.7% and as segregating when the standard deviation between donors was above 5%. A statistical classification framework was built to diagnose cytomegalovirus status from the catalog of TCR beta chain sequences. A later analysis assigned V and J genes by comparing TCR nucleotide sequences with IMGT/GENE-DB human TR gene sequences. The TCRdist pipeline was used in a later analysis to assign CDR3 sequences and most-parsimonious VDJ recombination scenarios. In a later analysis, each TCR beta chain was defined by its CDR3 amino acid sequence together with its V-gene family, and reads without a unique V-gene family were excluded. As a way to deal with suspected cross-contamination and a sequencing artifact, a later analysis dropped approximately 590 nucleotide sequences that were highly shared and had low generation probability. For each public chain, a later analysis derived a clonal expansion index from normalized ranks of inferred template counts within each repertoire. A later analysis computed generation probabilities with a VDJ recombination model fitted to out-of-frame rearrangements, and checked the results against IGoR. A later analysis scored TCR-TCR, TCR-HLA and TCR-CMV co-occurrence with hypergeometric tests, applying a repertoire-size bias correction to TCR pairs. In a later analysis, false discovery rates were estimated by permuting HLA or CMV assignments 20 times. In a later analysis, co-occurring TCRs were grouped using DBSCAN, with TCRdist sequence similarity added in when clustering inside HLA-allele-positive subsets. For co-occurrence clustering, repertoires with fewer than 30,000 or more than 120,000 public chains were excluded, along with about five repertoires with anomalous nucleotide sharing. Drawn from immuneACCESS, this table holds only the in-frame rearrangements with V and J called that TCRdb kept. Clones are partly lost; checked studies trace under half to an unresolved V gene and leave the rest unexplained. Clonal size and the V and J genes are those of that table, whereas D and trimming came from the DNA. The table for this sample lists 40,000 to 55,000 clones; approximately 78% of them were counted only once. The ten biggest clones cover less than 3.5% of the sample.

Material for sequencing was PBMCs. The sequence is built from TRBV28 and TRBJ2-3, and 7 junctional nucleotides match TRBD2. The receptor comes from a woman in her twenties or thirties in good health and CMV-seronegative. The DNA is as follows: TGTGCCAGCATCTTAGCGGGCGCAACAGATACGCAGTATTTT. This is translated as CASILAGATDTQYF.